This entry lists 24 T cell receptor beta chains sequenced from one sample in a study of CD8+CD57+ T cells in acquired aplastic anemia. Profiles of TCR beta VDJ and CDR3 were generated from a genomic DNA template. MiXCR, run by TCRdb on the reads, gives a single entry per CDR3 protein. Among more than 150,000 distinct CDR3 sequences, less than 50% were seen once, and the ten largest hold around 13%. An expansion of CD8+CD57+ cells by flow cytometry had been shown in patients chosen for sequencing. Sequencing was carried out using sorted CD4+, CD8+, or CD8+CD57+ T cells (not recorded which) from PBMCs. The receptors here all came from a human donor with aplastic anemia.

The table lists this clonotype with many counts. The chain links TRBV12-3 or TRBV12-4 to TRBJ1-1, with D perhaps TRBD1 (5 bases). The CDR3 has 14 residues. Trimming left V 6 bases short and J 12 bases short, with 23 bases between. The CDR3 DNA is TGTGCCAGCAGCCCGAGCGTAAAGGGCCCAGGGACTTTCTTT. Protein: CASSPSVKGPGTFF.

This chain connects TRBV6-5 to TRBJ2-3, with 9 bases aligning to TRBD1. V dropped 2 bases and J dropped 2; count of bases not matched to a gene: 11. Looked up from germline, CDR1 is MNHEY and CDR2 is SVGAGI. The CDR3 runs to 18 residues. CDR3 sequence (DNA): TGTGCCAGCAGTTACGCTTATCCGGGGACAGGGTCCACAGATACGCAGTATTTT. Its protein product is CASSYAYPGTGSTDTQYF.

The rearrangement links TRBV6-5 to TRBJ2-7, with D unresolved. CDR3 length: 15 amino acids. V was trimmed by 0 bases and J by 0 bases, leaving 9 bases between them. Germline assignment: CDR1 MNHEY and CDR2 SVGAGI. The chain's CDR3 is CASSYSVPNSYEQYF. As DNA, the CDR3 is TGTGCCAGCAGTTACTCGGTACCAAACTCCTACGAGCAGTACTTC.

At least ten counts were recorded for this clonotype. CDR3 residues: CASSRDRGEGTNEKLFF. The DNA of the CDR3 is TGTGCCAGCAGCCGGGACAGGGGCGAAGGAACTAATGAAAAACTGTTTTTT. V gene TRBV5-6 combines with J gene TRBJ1-4; 10 nucleotides align to TRBD1. Trimming cost V 4 bases and J 1 base; bases outside gene matches: 7. Germline assignment: CDR1 SGHDT and CDR2 YYEEEE. The CDR3 sequence is 17 residues long.

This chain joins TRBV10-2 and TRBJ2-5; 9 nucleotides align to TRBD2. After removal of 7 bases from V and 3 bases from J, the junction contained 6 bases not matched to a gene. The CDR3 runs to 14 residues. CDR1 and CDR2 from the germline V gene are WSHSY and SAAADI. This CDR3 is CASTTTSGKETQYF. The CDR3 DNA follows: TGCGCCAGCACTACGACTAGCGGAAAAGAGACCCAGTACTTC.

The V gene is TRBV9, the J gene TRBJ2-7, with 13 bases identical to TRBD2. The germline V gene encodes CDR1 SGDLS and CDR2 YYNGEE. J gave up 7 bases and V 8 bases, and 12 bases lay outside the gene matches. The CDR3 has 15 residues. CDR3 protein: CASHSGTGLAGEQYF. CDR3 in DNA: TGTGCCAGTCATTCTGGAACGGGACTAGCGGGGGAGCAGTACTTC. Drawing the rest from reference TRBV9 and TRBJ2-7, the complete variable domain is DSGVTQTPKHLITATGQRVTLRCSPRSGDLSVYWYQQSLDQGLQFLIQYYNGEERAKGNILERFSAQQFPDLHSELNLSSLELGDSALYFCASHSGTGLAGEQYFGPGTRLTVT.

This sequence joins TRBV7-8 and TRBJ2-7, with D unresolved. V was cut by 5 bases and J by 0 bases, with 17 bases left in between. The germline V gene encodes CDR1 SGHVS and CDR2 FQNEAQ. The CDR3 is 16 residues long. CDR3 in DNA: TGTGCCAGCAGCCGCCCCCGACAACGCAACTCCTACGAGCAGTACTTC. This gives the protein CASSRPRQRNSYEQYF. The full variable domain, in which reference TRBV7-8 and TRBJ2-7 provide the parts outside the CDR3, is GAGVSQSPRYKVAKRGQDVALRCDPISGHVSLFWYQQALGQGPEFLTYFQNEAQLDKSGLPSDRFFAERPEGSVSTLKIQRTQQEDSAVYLCASSRPRQRNSYEQYFGPGTRLTVT.

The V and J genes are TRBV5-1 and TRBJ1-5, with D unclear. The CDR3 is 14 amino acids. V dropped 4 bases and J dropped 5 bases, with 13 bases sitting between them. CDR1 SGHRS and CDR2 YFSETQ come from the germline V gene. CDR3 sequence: CASSRPHLHQPQHF. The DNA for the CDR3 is TGCGCCAGCAGCCGACCCCACTTACATCAGCCCCAGCATTTT.

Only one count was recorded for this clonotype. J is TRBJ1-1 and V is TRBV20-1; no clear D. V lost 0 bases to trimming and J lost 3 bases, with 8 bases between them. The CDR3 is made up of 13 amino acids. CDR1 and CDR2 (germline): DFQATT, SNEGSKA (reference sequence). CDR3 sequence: CSARDWSYTEAFF. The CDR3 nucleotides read TGCAGTGCTAGAGATTGGAGCTACACTGAAGCTTTCTTT.

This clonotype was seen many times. For the CDR3, the DNA is TGTGCCAGCAGCCACTCAGGCCAGGGGCGATACTCTGGGGCCAACGTCCTGACTTTC. Protein: CASSHSGQGRYSGANVLTF. The chain is built from TRBV11-2 and TRBJ2-6, with D possibly matching TRBD1 (6 bases). Trimming removed 5 bases from V and 0 bases from J, with 20 bases in between. Germline V gene lookup returns CDR1 SGHAT and CDR2 FQNNGV. This CDR3 comprises 19 residues.

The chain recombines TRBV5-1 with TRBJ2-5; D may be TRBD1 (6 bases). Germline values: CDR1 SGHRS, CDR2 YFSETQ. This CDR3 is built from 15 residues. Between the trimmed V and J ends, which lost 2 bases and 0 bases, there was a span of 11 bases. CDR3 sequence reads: CASSLAWTDQETQYF. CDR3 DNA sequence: TGCGCCAGCAGCTTAGCTTGGACAGACCAAGAGACCCAGTACTTC.

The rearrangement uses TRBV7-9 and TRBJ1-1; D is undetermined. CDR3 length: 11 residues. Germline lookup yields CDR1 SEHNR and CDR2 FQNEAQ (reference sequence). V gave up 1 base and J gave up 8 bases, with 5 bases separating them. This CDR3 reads CASSLGMEAFF. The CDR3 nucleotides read TGTGCCAGCAGCTTAGGAATGGAAGCTTTCTTT.

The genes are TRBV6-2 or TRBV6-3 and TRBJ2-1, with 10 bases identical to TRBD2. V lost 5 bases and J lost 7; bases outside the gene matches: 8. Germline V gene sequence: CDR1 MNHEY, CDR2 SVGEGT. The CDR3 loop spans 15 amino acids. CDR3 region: CASSKMSSGRNEQFF. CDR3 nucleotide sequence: TGTGCCAGCAGTAAGATGTCTAGCGGGAGAAATGAGCAGTTCTTC.

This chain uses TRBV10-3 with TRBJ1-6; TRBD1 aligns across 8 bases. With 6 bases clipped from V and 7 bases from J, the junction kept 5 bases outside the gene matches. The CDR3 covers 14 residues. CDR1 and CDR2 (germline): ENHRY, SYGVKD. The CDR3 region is CAIRPDRGNSPLHF. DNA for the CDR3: TGTGCCATCAGGCCAGACAGGGGAAATTCACCCCTCCACTTT.

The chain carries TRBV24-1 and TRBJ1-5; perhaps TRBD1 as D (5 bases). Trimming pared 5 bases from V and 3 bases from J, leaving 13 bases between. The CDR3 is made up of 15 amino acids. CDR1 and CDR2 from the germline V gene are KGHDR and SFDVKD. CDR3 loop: CATSAGQGPNQPQHF. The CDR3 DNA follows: TGTGCCACCAGTGCGGGGCAGGGCCCCAATCAGCCCCAGCATTTT.

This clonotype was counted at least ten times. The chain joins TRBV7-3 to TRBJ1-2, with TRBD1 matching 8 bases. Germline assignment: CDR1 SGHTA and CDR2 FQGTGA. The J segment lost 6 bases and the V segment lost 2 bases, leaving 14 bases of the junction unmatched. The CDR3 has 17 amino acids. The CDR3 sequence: CASSLGRTGREKDGYTF. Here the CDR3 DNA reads TGTGCCAGCAGCTTAGGGCGGACAGGGAGGGAGAAGGATGGCTACACCTTC.

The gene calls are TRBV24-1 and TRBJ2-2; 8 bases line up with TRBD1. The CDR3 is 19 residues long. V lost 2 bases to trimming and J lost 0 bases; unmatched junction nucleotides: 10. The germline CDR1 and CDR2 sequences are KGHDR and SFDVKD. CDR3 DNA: TGTGCCACCAGTGATTCCCCCCTAGGACAGGGTACGAACACCGGGGAGCTGTTTTTT. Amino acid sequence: CATSDSPLGQGTNTGELFF.

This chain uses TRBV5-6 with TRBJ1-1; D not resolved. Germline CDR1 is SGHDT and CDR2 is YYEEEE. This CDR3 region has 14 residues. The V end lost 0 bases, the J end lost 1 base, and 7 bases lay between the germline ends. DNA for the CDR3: TGTGCCAGCAGCTTGGAAACCCCGAACACTGAAGCTTTCTTT. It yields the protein CASSLETPNTEAFF.

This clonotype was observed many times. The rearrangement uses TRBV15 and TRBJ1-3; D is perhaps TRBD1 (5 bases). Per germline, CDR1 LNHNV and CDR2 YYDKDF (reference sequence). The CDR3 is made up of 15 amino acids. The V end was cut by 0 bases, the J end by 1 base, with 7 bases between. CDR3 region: CATSRDRGSGNTIYF. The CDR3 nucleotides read TGTGCCACCAGCAGAGATCGGGGGTCTGGAAACACCATATATTTT.

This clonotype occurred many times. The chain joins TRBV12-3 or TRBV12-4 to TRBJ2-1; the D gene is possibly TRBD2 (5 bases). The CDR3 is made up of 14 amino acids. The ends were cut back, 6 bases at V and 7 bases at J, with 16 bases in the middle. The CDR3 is CASSPGVALNEQFF. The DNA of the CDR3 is TGTGCCAGCAGCCCTGGGGTAGCGTTAAATGAGCAGTTCTTC.

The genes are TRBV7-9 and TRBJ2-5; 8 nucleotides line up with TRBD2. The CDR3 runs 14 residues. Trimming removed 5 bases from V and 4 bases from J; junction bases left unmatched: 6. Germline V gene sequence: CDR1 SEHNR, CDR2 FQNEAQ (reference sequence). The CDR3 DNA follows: TGTGCCAGCAGCACGCGGGAGGTTCGAGAGACCCAGTACTTC. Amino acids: CASSTREVRETQYF.

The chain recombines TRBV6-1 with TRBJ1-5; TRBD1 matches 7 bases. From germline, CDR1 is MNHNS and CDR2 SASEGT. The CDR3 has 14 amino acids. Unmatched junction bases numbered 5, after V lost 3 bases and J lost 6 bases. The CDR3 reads CASSDRGVGQPQHF. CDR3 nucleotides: TGTGCCAGCAGTGACAGGGGGGTAGGTCAGCCCCAGCATTTT.

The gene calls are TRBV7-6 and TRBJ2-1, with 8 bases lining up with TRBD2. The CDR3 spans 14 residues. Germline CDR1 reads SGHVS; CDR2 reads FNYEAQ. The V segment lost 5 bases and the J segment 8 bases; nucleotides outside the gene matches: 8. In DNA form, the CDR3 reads TGTGCCAGCAGCCTCAGGAGCGGGGGTCATGAGCAGTTCTTC. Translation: CASSLRSGGHEQFF.

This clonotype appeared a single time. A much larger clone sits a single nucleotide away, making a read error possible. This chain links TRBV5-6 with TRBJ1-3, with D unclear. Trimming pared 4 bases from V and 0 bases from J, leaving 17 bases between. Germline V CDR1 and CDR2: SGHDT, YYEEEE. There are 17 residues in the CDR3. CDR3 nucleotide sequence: TGTGCCAGCAGCGCGATCCATAACAGCAGCTCTGGAAACACCATATATTTT. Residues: CASSAIHNSSSGNTIYF.